This T cell receptor (beta chain) was retrieved from a study of CD8 T cells in Susac syndrome. Trimming took 5 bases from V and 3 from J, leaving 19 bases between them. Per germline, CDR1 SEHNR and CDR2 FQNEAQ (reference sequence). The CDR3 extends over 16 amino acids. With random hexamers, roughly 0.45 to 1 ug RNA was reverse transcribed. TCR beta CDR3 was amplified by immunoSEQ covering 54 Vbeta and 13 Jbeta. TCRdb redid the calling of the immunoSEQ multiplex PCR reads with MiXCR, one entry per CDR3 protein. The sample has 150,000 to 200,000 distinct CDR3 sequences, roughly 94% seen once. Negative isolation was used for CD8+ and CD4+ T cells and FACS enrichment for TEMRA cells.

The TCR comes from a human donor with multiple sclerosis. V usage is TRBV7-9 and J usage is TRBJ1-1; D may be TRBD1 (5 bases). Sequences were obtained from CD4+ T cells from PBMCs. DNA for the CDR3: TGTGCCAGCAGCCTCACGTACCTCAGGGAACACACTGAAGCTTTCTTT. It encodes CASSLTYLREHTEAFF.